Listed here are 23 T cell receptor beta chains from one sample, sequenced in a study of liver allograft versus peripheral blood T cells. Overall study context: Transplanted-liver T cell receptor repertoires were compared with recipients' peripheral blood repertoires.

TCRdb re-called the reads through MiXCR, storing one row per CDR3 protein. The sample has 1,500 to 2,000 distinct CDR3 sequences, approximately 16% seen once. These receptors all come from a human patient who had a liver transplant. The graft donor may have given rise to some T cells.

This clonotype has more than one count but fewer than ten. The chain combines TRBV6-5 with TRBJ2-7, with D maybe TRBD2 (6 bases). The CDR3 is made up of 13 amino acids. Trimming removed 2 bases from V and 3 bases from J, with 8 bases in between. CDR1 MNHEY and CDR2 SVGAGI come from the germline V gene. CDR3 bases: TGTGCCAGCAGTTACAGGACTAACTACGAGCAGTACTTC. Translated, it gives CASSYRTNYEQYF.

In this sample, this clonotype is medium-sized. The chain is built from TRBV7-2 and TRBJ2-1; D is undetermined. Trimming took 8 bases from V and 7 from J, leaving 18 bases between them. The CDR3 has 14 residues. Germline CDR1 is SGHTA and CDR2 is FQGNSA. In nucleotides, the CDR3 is TGTGCCAGCTTGAAAGAGGTCGCGTTTAATGAGCAGTTCTTC. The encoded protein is CASLKEVAFNEQFF.

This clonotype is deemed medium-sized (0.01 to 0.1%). The CDR3 DNA reads as TGTGCCAGCAGCTCAGGGGGTGGGCTAGCGAATTACAATGAGCAGTTCTTC. Translated, it gives CASSSGGGLANYNEQFF. J is TRBJ2-1 and V is TRBV11-2; the D gene is possibly TRBD1 (7 bases). The germline gives CDR1 SGHAT, CDR2 FQNNGV. The CDR3 has 17 residues. Trimming removed 4 bases at V and 4 bases at J, with 20 bases between.

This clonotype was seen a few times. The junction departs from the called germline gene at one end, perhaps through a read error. The CDR3 sequence: CSVQDRGNSYEQYF. For the CDR3, the DNA is TGCAGCGTTCAAGATAGGGGTAACTCCTACGAGCAGTACTTC. The chain is built from TRBV29-1 and TRBJ2-7; D is possibly TRBD1 (5 bases). The CDR3 loop spans 14 amino acids. The germline V gene encodes CDR1 SQVTM and CDR2 ANQGSEA.

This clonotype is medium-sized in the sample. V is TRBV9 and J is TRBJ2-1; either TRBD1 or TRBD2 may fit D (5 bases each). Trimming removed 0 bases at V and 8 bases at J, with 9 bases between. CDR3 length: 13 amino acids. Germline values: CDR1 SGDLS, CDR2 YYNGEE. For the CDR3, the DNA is TGTGCCAGCAGCGTAGCAGGGACCTATGAGCAGTTCTTC. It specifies CASSVAGTYEQFF. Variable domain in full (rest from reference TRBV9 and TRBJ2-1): DSGVTQTPKHLITATGQRVTLRCSPRSGDLSVYWYQQSLDQGLQFLIQYYNGEERAKGNILERFSAQQFPDLHSELNLSSLELGDSALYFCASSVAGTYEQFFGPGTRLTVL.

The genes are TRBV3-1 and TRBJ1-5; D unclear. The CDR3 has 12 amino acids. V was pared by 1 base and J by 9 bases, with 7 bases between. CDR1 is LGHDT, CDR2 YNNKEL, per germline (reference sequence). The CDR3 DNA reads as TGTGCCAGCAGCCAAGGCGTCGGGCCCCAGCATTTT. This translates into CASSQGVGPQHF. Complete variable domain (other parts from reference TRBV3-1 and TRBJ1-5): DTAVSQTPKYLVTQMGNDKSIKCEQNLGHDTMYWYKQDSKKFLKIMFSYNNKELIINETVPNRFSPKSPDKAHLNLHINSLELGDSAVYFCASSQGVGPQHFGDGTRLSIL.

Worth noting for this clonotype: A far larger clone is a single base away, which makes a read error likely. DNA for the CDR3: TGTGCCAGCAGCTTGGGCGGCTCTGTAAACACCATATATTTT. It codes for CASSLGGSVNTIYF. The V call is TRBV5-6, the J call TRBJ1-3; D unresolved. Germline V gene lookup returns CDR1 SGHDT and CDR2 YYEEEE. This CDR3 contains 14 residues.

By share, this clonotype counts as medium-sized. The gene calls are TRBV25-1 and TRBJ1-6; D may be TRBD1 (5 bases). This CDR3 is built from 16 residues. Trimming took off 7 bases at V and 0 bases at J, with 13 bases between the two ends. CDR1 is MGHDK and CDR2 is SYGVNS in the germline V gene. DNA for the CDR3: TGTGCCAGCAAAAGGGGCGGAAGCTCCTATAATTCACCCCTCCACTTT. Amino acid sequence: CASKRGGSSYNSPLHF.

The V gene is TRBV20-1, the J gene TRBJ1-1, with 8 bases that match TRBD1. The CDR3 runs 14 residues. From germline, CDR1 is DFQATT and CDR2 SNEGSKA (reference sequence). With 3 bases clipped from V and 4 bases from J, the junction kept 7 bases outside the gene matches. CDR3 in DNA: TGCAGTGCTAGGCCCCAGGGGGCCTTCACTGAAGCTTTCTTT. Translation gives CSARPQGAFTEAFF.

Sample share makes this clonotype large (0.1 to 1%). The CDR3 is CATSREDRRDSPLHF. For the CDR3, the DNA is TGTGCCACCAGCAGAGAGGACAGGCGAGATTCACCCCTCCACTTT. The chain uses TRBV15 and TRBJ1-6; 7 nucleotides agree with TRBD1. Germline V lookup: CDR1 LNHNV, CDR2 YYDKDF (reference sequence). The CDR3 loop spans 15 amino acids. Trimming removed 0 bases from V and 8 bases from J; junction bases left unmatched: 4. Full variable domain (remainder filled in from reference TRBV15 and TRBJ1-6): DAMVIQNPRYQVTQFGKPVTLSCSQTLNHNVMYWYQQKSSQAPKLLFHYYDKDFNNEADTPDNFQSRRPNTSFCFLDIRSPGLGDTAMYLCATSREDRRDSPLHFGNGTRLTVT.

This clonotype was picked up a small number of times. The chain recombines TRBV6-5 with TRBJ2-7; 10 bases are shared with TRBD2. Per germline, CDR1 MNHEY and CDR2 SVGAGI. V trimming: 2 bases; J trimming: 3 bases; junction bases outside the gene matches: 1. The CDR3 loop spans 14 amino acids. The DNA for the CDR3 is TGTGCCAGCAGTTACGGACTAGCGGTCTACGAGCAGTACTTC. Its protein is CASSYGLAVYEQYF.

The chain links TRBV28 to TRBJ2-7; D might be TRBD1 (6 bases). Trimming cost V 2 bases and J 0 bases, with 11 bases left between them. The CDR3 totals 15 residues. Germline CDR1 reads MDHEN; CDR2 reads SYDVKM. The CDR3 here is CASSLGGVPSYEQYF. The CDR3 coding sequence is TGTGCCAGCAGTTTAGGGGGCGTCCCCTCCTACGAGCAGTACTTC. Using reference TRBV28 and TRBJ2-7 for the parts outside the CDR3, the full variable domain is DVKVTQSSRYLVKRTGEKVFLECVQDMDHENMFWYRQDPGLGLRLIYFSYDVKMKEKGDIPEGYSVSREKKERFSLILESASTNQTSMYLCASSLGGVPSYEQYFGPGTRLTVT.

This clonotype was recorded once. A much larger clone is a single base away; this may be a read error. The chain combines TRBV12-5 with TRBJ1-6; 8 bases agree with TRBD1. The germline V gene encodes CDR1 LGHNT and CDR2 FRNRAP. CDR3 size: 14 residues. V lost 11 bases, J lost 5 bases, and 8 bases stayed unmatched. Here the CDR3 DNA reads TGTGCTGTGGTACAGGGGGTCGATAATTCACCCCTCCACTTT. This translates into CAVVQGVDNSPLHF.

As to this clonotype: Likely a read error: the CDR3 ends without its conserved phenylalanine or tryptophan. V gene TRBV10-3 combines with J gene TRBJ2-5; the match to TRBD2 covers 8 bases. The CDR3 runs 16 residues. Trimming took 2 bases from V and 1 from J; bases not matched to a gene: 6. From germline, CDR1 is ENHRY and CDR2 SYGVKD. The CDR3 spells CAISEVLAATQETQYL. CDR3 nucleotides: TGTGCCATCAGTGAGGTACTAGCGGCGACCCAAGAGACCCAGTACTTA.

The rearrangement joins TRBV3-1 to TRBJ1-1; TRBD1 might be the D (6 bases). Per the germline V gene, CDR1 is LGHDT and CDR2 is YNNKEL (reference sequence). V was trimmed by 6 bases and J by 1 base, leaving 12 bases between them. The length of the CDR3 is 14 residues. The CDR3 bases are TGTGCCAGCAGGCTACAGGGATGGAACACTGAAGCTTTCTTT. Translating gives CASRLQGWNTEAFF.

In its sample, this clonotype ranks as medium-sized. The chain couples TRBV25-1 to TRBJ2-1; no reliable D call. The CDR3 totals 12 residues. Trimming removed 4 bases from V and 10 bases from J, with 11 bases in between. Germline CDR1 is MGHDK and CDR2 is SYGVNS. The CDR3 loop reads CASSVSGREQFF. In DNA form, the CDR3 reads TGTGCCAGCAGTGTCTCCGGAAGGGAGCAGTTCTTC.

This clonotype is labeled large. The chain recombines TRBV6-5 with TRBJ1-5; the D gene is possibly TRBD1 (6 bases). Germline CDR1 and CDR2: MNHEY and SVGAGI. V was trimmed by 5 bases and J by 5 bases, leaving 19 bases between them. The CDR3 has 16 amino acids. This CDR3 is CASSLRRTVRHQPQHF. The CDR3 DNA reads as TGTGCCAGCAGTCTTAGGCGGACAGTGCGCCATCAGCCCCAGCATTTT.

The CDR3 DNA reads as TGTGCCAGCAGTTTTGTTTTGAACACCGGGGAGCTGTTTTTT. Amino acids: CASSFVLNTGELFF. The V and J genes are TRBV12-3 or TRBV12-4 and TRBJ2-2; D call uncertain. The ends were cut back, 3 bases at V and 1 base at J, with 6 bases in the middle. The CDR3 loop spans 14 amino acids.

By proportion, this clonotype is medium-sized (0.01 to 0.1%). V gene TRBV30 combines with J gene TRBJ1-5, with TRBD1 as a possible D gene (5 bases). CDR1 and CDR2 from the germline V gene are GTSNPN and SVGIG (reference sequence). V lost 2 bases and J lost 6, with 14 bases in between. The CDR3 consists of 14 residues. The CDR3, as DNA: TGTGCCTGGAGTAGGGGCAGGGTAAGTCAGCCCCAGCATTTT. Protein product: CAWSRGRVSQPQHF.

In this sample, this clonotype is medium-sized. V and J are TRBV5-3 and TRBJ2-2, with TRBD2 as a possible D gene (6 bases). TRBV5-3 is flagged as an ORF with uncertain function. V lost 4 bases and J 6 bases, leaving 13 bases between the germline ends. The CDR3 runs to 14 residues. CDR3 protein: CARSKGLEPGELFF. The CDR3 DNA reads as TGTGCCAGAAGCAAGGGACTGGAACCCGGGGAGCTGTTTTTT.

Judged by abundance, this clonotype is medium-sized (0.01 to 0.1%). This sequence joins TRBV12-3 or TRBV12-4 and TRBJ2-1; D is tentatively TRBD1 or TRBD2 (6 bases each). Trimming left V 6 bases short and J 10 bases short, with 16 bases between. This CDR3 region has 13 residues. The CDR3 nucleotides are TGTGCCAGCAGCCTAGGGGGGCAGGGGGAGCAGTTCTTC. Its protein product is CASSLGGQGEQFF.

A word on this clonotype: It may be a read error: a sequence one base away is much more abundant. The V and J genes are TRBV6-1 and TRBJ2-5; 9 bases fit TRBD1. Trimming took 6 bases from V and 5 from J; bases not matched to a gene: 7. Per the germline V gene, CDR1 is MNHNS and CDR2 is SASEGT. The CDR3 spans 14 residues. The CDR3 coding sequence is TGTGCCAGCAGGCAGGACAGGGGCAGGGAGACCCAGTACTTC. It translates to CASRQDRGRETQYF.

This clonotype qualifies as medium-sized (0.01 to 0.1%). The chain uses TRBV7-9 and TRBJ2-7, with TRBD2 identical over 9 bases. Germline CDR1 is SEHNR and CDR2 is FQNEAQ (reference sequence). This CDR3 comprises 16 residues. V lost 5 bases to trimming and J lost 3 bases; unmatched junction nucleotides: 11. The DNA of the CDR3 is TGTGCCAGCAGCCTTAGTTGGACTAGCGCTAACTACGAGCAGTACTTC. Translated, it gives CASSLSWTSANYEQYF.